This T cell receptor (beta chain) was identified in a study of identical twins. All donors comprised healthy Caucasians. cDNA carried unique molecular identifiers, and a universal primer site was added by template switching. TCRdb recomputed calls from the 5' RACE reads with MiXCR, one row per CDR3 protein. The repertoire holds a few hundred thousand distinct CDR3 sequences, with nearly 10% as singletons. The CDR3 is 15 amino acids. V dropped 8 bases and J dropped 6 bases, with 24 bases sitting between them. From germline, CDR1 is SGHRS and CDR2 YFSETQ. This clonotype occurred many times. The sample was also reused in another study, on yellow fever vaccine responses in identical twins.

V is TRBV5-1 and J is TRBJ2-7; D may be TRBD2 (5 bases). The TCR sequence derives from a woman in her late teens or twenties in good health. The sequencing input was PBMCs. The CDR3 region has the DNA TGCGCCAGTAGCGAGCGTGGAGTCAGTGGACGCGAGCAGTACTTC. It yields the protein CASSERGVSGREQYF.